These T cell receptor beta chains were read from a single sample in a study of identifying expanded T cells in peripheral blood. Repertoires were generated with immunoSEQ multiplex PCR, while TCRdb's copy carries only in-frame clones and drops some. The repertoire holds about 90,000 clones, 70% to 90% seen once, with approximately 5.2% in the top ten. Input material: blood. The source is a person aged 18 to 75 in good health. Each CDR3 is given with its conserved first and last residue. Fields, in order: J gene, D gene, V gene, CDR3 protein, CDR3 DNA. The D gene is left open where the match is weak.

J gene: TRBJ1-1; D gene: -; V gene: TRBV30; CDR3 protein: CAWSVPRAWTEAFF; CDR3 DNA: TGTGCCTGGAGTGTACCCAGGGCATGGACTGAAGCTTTCTTT
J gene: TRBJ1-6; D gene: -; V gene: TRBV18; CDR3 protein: CASSKTARSSYNSPLHF; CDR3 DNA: TGTGCCAGCTCAAAAACCGCTAGGAGCTCCTATAATTCACCCCTCCACTTT
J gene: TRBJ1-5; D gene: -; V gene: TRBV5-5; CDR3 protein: CASSVPRGKGSNQPQHF; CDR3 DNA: TGTGCCAGCAGCGTACCTAGGGGGAAAGGGAGCAATCAGCCCCAGCATTTT
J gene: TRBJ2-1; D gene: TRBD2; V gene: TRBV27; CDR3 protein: CASSFPGLARNEQFF; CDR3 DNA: TGTGCCAGCAGTTTTCCGGGACTAGCGAGGAATGAGCAGTTCTTC
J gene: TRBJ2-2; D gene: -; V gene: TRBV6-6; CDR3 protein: CASRQGRDTGELFF; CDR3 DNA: TGTGCCAGCAGACAGGGTCGTGACACCGGGGAGCTGTTTTTT
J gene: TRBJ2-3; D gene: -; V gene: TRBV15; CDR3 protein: CATSRERGVSTDTQYF; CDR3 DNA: TGTGCCACCAGCAGAGAGCGGGGTGTGAGCACAGATACGCAGTATTTT
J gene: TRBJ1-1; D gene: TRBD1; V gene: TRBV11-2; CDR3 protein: CASSRQGMNTEAFF; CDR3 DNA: TGTGCCAGCAGCCGACAGGGAATGAACACTGAAGCTTTCTTT
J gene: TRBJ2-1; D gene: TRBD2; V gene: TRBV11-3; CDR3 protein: CASSLDGRDQFF; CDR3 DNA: TGTGCCAGCAGCTTAGACGGGAGGGATCAGTTCTTC
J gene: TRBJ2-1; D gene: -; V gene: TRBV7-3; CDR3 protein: CASSLAGTAGVNEQFF; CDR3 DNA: TGTGCCAGCAGCTTAGCGGGGACAGCTGGGGTCAATGAGCAGTTCTTC
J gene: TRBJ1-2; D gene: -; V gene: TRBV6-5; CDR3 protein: CASSLNREGYGYTF; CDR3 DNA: TGTGCCAGCAGTTTAAACAGGGAGGGCTATGGCTACACCTTC
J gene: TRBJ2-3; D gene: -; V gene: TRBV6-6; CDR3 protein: CASSPLRPGGSDTQYF; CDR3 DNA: TGTGCCAGCAGCCCACTAAGGCCCGGTGGATCAGATACGCAGTATTTT
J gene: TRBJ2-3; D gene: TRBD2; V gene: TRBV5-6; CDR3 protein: CASSQFGTSGGLDTQYF; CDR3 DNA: TGTGCCAGCAGCCAATTCGGGACTAGCGGGGGTCTTGATACGCAGTATTTT
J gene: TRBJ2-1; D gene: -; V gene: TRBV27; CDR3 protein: CASSFYRGGDEQFF; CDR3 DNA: TGTGCCAGCAGTTTTTACAGGGGAGGCGATGAGCAGTTCTTC
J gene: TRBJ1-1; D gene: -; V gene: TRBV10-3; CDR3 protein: CAAGRDQGTEAFF; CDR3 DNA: TGTGCCGCTGGCCGGGACCAGGGGACTGAAGCTTTCTTT
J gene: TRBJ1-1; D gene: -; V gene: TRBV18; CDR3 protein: CASSRMSGTALNTEAFF; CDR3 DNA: TGTGCCAGCTCACGGATGTCCGGGACGGCCCTCAACACTGAAGCTTTCTTT
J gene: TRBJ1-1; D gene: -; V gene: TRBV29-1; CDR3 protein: CSVRTQDTEAFF; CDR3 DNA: TGCAGCGTCCGAACTCAGGACACTGAAGCTTTCTTT
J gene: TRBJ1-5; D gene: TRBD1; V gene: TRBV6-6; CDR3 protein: CASRLRGPNQPQHF; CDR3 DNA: TGTGCCAGCAGACTCAGGGGGCCCAATCAGCCCCAGCATTTT
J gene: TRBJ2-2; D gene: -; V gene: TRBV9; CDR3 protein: CASSDGSITTYTGELFF; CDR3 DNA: TGTGCCAGCAGCGACGGAAGTATCACAACCTACACCGGGGAGCTGTTTTTT
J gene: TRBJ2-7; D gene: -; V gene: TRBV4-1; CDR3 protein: CASSQGPGRTSYEQYF; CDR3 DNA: TGCGCCAGCAGCCAAGGGCCTGGGCGGACATCCTACGAGCAGTACTTC
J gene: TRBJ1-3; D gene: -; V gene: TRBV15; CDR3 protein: CATSRDRYSGNTIYF; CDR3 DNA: TGTGCCACCAGCAGAGATCGCTACTCTGGAAACACCATATATTTT
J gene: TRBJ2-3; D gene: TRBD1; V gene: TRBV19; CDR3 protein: CAARDRGTDTQYF; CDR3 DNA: TGTGCCGCCCGGGACAGGGGCACAGATACGCAGTATTTT
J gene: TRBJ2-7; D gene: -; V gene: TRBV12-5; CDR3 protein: CARHRGGNEQYF; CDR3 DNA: TGTGCCAGACACAGGGGCGGGAACGAGCAGTACTTC
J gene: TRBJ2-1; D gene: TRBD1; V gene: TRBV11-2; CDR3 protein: CASSLGQDPTKFF; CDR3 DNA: TGTGCCAGCAGCTTGGGACAGGATCCTACTAAGTTCTTC